Listed here is a single TCR beta chain. This clonotype has a handful of counts. Its specific antigen is unknown. No much larger clone exists at a distance of one base, and base qualities are not known. These data belong to a study of response to subunit inactivated influenza vaccine (dated by TCRdb to 2017 to 2018). With regard to the full study: To follow how T cells responded to a trivalent subunit inactivated influenza vaccine, the researchers relied on deep quantitative profiling of the T cell receptor repertoire. The investigation overall reported the following: The authors proposed that each seasonal influenza vaccination may bring in only a limited number of new T cells.

Receptors were amplified or captured by RT-PCR. Reads for this sample came from an Illumina HiSeq 2500. The public sequencing data were trimmed at Q25 with fastp and processed into clonotypes with MiXCR by TCRdb, which kept only in-frame beta chains. Every entry covers one CDR3 protein and lists the most common genes and DNA from its rows. Recorded for this sample are about 540,000 distinct CDR3 sequences; roughly 25% of them occurred a single time. The ten largest clones add up to approximately 2.9% of the sample. The cysteine opens and the phenylalanine closes a CDR3 of 13 amino acids. Only the CDR3 part of the read is kept: 39 bases, read in frame from the first base. Relative to germline, V is missing 3 bases and J is missing 5 bases, with 3 bases of the junction outside any gene match. Sequences GTSNPN (CDR1) and SVGIG (CDR2) are obtained from the germline V gene (reference sequence). These data were likewise used in another study, on T cells expressing NK-cell markers. The second paper further reports: The TCR beta cDNA libraries were made using 5'RACE template switching, a step that added both a universal primer site and unique molecular identifiers. In sorted CD3+CD56+NKG2C+, CD3+CD56+NKG2C- and CD3+CD56-NKG2C+ T-cell subsets from roughly 8 donors, TCR beta-chain repertoires were profiled. Among the eight sequenced donors, seven were HCMV-seropositive and one was HCMV-seronegative. To restrict sorting to alphabetaTCR-expressing T cells, an anti-gammadeltaTCR antibody was added in several experiments. For more than 5 donors, the dominant CD3+CD56+NKG2C+ clonotypes were among the top 10 CD8+ clonotypes and accounted for 1.0-7.0% of CD8+ T cells. Those dominant clonotypes were again the most abundant among CD3+CD56-NKG2C+ cells in a handful of donors, at roughly 25-60.1%. It remained unclear whether the expanded NKG2C-expressing T cell clones were specific for HCMV antigens. The study sequenced eight donors, all healthy volunteers chosen at random: three men and five women. HCMV serostatus was determined by detecting HCMV-specific IgG in serum with a commercial ELISA kit. Ficoll density gradient centrifugation was used to isolate peripheral blood mononuclear cells from blood. Using Miltenyi isolation kits, CD4+ and CD8+ T cells were isolated from PBMC through magnetic immunoseparation. Synthesis of cDNA was primed from the TCR beta constant segment and was followed by two consecutive PCR amplification steps. Illumina HiSeq 2000/2500, MiSeq or NextSeq was used to sequence libraries as 2 x 150 bp reads. MIGEC handled demultiplexing of the reads and grouping by UMI, while MiTCR was used to assemble and quantify clonotypes. To remove erroneous sequences, TCR cDNA sequences were retained only when supported by two or more reads. The tcR package was used for downstream repertoire analysis, and clonotypes were matched between fractions using CDR3 nucleotide sequence together with V segment. Antigen specificity was annotated against VDJdb with VDJmatch, allowing one amino acid substitution in CDR3.

The origin of this receptor is a man aged 50 or older who received an inactivated influenza vaccine. Donor details come from another sample of the same person, matched by shared clones. Source: CD4+ T cells sorted from PBMCs, taken roughly 13 days after vaccination. This chain is built from TRBV30 and TRBJ2-2; TRBD1 fits 7 bases in the junction. CDR3 reads: CAWSLQGTGELFF. The DNA sequence is as follows: TGTGCCTGGAGCCTACAGGGGACCGGGGAGCTGTTTTTT.